The clone carrying this T cell receptor (beta chain) showed up just a few times. Its matching antigen is unknown. The data derive from a study of early T cells in non-severe SARS-CoV-2 infection. Study as a whole: The study sequenced bulk RNA from unsorted whole blood, with chains unpaired. Study-level findings and limits: Matching with VDJdb favored anti-spike CD8 responses (missing private and CD4 specificities).

Germline V gene data show CDR1 as MGHDK and CDR2 as SYGVNS. V was pared by 7 bases and J by 5 bases, with 15 bases between. The CDR3 sequence is 13 residues long. Molecules of cDNA were individually given unique molecular identifiers that were attached to them. One entry per CDR3 protein, called by TCRdb with MiXCR from the 5' RACE reads. The data contain tens of thousands of distinct CDR3 sequences, about an eighth of them singletons. The TCR was taken from an adult who was a healthcare worker with PCR-confirmed SARS-CoV-2 infection or an uninfected control (not recorded which). The V and J genes are TRBV25-1 and TRBJ2-7; D is tentatively TRBD1 or TRBD2 (5 bases each). The source was whole blood, collected at baseline. The chain's CDR3 is CASTQIQGHEQYF. The CDR3 nucleotides are TGTGCCAGCACCCAAATTCAGGGACACGAGCAGTACTTC.